Here is one T cell receptor (beta chain) with its context. Per the germline V gene, CDR1 is SGHAT and CDR2 is FQNNGV. This CDR3 has 14 amino acids. After removal of 5 bases from V and 10 bases from J, the junction contained 8 bases not matched to a gene. The sample comes from a study of T cells after yellow fever vaccination. TCRdb reanalysed the 5' RACE reads using MiXCR and keeps one entry per CDR3 protein. The sample holds about 630,000 distinct CDR3 sequences, approximately 13% seen once. This chain links TRBV11-2 with TRBJ2-1, with TRBD2 matching over 10 bases. The source material was PBMCs, sampled on the day of the yellow fever booster vaccination. This TCR came from a man between 25 and 39 years old who received the YFV17D yellow fever vaccine. CDR3 region: CASSVPGTSAEQFF. As DNA, the CDR3 is TGTGCCAGCAGCGTACCGGGGACTAGCGCGGAGCAGTTCTTC.